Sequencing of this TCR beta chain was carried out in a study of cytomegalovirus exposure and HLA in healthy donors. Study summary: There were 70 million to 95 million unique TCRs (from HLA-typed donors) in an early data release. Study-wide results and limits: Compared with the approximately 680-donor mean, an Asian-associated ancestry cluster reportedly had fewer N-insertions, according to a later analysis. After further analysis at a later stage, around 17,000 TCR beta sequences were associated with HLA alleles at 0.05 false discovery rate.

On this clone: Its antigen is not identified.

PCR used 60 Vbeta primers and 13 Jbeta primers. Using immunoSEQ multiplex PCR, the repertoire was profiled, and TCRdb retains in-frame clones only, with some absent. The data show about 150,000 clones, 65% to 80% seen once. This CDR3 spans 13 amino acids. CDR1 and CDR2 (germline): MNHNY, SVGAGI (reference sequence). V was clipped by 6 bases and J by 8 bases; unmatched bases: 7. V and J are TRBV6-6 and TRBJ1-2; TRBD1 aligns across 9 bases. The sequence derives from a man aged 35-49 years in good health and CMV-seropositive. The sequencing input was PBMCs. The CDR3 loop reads CASRPGTGFGYTF. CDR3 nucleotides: TGTGCCAGCAGGCCCGGGACAGGGTTCGGCTACACCTTC.